This TCR beta chain was recorded in a study of Ad26.COV2.S vaccination and SARS-CoV-2 variants. Overall study: The COV1001 Ad26.COV2.S trial arm included the donor. Ad26.COV2.S given intramuscularly, once or twice 56 days apart. Notes on the study in general: Analyses that measured TCR breadth and depth may have underestimated total T cell responses.

The treatment here: around 19 received Ad26.COV2.S at low or high dose, single or two shots; about 5 received placebo; per-sample allocation not given. Specimen acquisition occurred on day 63 following the initial vaccine or placebo injection. SARS-CoV-2 spike from the Wuhan strain was encoded by the vaccine, an Ad26 vector. CDR1 is LGHDT, CDR2 YNNKEL, per germline (reference sequence). The CDR3 is made up of 16 amino acids. V lost 4 bases, J lost 0 bases, and 3 bases stayed unmatched. Worth noting for this clone: Its antigen remains unknown.

TCRdb's table, derived via immunoSEQ multiplex PCR, lists solely in-frame clones and lacks some. Of some 290,000 clones in the sample, roughly 86% were seen once. The material was peripheral blood, obtained in a trial of Ad26.COV2.S vaccine versus placebo. The sequence was obtained from a person aged 18-65 years who received the Ad26.COV2.S COVID-19 vaccine or a placebo. V is TRBV3-1 (or the pseudogene TRBV3-2) and J is TRBJ2-5; 12 bases fit TRBD2. CDR3 nucleotides: TGTGCCAGCAGCCGCCGGACTAGCGGGGACCAAGAGACCCAGTACTTC. Translation gives CASSRRTSGDQETQYF.